This is a list of T cell receptor beta chains from one sample in a study of cytomegalovirus exposure and HLA in healthy donors. Repertoires were generated with immunoSEQ multiplex PCR, while TCRdb's copy carries only in-frame clones and drops some. The repertoire holds over 60,000 clones, with roughly 96% as singletons. The sample was PBMCs. These receptors came from a young man in good health and CMV-seronegative. CDR3s include the opening cysteine and the closing phenylalanine or tryptophan. The D gene is left open where the match is weak. Clone sizes are given selectively: once, few, many, or a class where the clone is expanded.

clone size | J gene | D gene | V gene | CDR3 protein | CDR3 DNA
. | TRBJ1-1 | . | TRBV6-6 | CASSYSQGNTEAFF | TGTGCCAGCAGTTACTCACAGGGGAACACTGAAGCTTTCTTT
. | TRBJ2-1 | . | TRBV5-1 | CASSRAGWVNEQFF | TGCGCCAGCAGTAGGGCAGGGTGGGTAAATGAGCAGTTCTTC
once | TRBJ1-2 | . | TRBV5-8 | CASSLWAVNYGYTF | TGTGCCAGCAGCTTGTGGGCCGTCAACTATGGCTACACCTTC
. | TRBJ2-1 | TRBD1 | TRBV5-5 | CASSLGDRGYNEQFF | TGTGCCAGCAGCTTGGGTGACAGGGGCTACAATGAGCAGTTCTTC
. | TRBJ2-3 | . | TRBV6-1 | CASSERGDTQYF | TGTGCCAGCAGTGAGAGAGGGGATACGCAGTATTTT
once | TRBJ2-7 | . | TRBV18 | CASSPFDRPYEQYF | TGTGCCAGCTCACCTTTCGACAGACCCTACGAGCAGTACTTC
. | TRBJ1-4 | . | TRBV21-1 | CASSKKDRLATNEKLFF | TGTGCCAGCAGCAAGAAGGATAGACTGGCAACTAATGAAAAACTGTTTTTT
. | TRBJ2-3 | TRBD2 | TRBV11-3 | CASSLDIPLAGGPSTDTQYF | TGTGCCAGCAGCTTAGATATTCCCCTAGCGGGAGGACCTAGCACAGATACGCAGTATTTT
. | TRBJ1-5 | TRBD1 | TRBV19 | CASSSTGGGQPQHF | TGTGCCAGTAGTTCTACAGGGGGCGGGCAGCCCCAGCATTTT
. | TRBJ1-1 | . | TRBV11-2 | CASSPGGTSPSMNTEAFF | TGTGCCAGCAGCCCGGGGGGGACATCTCCCTCCATGAACACTGAAGCTTTCTTT
. | TRBJ1-5 | . | TRBV19 | CASSIGGALNQPQHF | TGTGCCAGTAGTATCGGGGGGGCCCTCAATCAGCCCCAGCATTTT
. | TRBJ2-4 | . | TRBV16 | CASSTEQVQYF | TGTGCCAGCAGCACAGAACAGGTTCAGTACTTC
. | TRBJ2-7 | TRBD2 | TRBV11-3 | CASSLGLADSYEQYF | TGTGCCAGCAGCTTGGGACTAGCGGACTCCTACGAGCAGTACTTC
. | TRBJ1-4 | . | TRBV4-1 | CASSLGTSTNEKLFF | TGCGCCAGCAGCCTTGGGACATCAACTAATGAAAAACTGTTTTTT
. | TRBJ2-7 | TRBD1 | TRBV7-9 | CASSLGTGVSYEQYF | TGTGCCAGCAGCTTAGGGACAGGGGTCTCCTACGAGCAGTACTTC
few | TRBJ1-4 | TRBD1 | TRBV28 | CASSTRDRGDEKLFF | TGTGCCAGCAGTACCCGGGACAGGGGTGATGAAAAACTGTTTTTT
. | TRBJ1-1 | . | TRBV28 | CASSFLAVNTEAFF | TGTGCCAGCAGTTTCCTGGCCGTGAACACTGAAGCTTTCTTT
. | TRBJ2-7 | TRBD2 | TRBV5-4 | CASSLAGGSSYEQYF | TGTGCCAGCAGCTTGGCGGGCGGGAGCTCCTACGAGCAGTACTTC
. | TRBJ1-5 | . | TRBV6-5 | CASSSQEDQPQHF | TGTGCCAGCAGTTCACAAGAAGATCAGCCCCAGCATTTT
. | TRBJ2-1 | . | TRBV10-3 | CAISDGQGEQFF | TGTGCCATCAGTGATGGGCAAGGTGAGCAGTTCTTC
. | TRBJ1-1 | . | TRBV27 | CASSLLATNTEAFF | TGTGCCAGCAGTTTATTAGCAACGAACACTGAAGCTTTCTTT
. | TRBJ1-1 | TRBD1 | TRBV18 | CASSPRPTGGRTEAFF | TGTGCCAGCTCACCAAGGCCAACAGGGGGTAGAACTGAAGCTTTCTTT
. | TRBJ2-3 | TRBD1 | TRBV7-9 | CASSLARQGAWADTQYF | TGTGCCAGCAGCTTAGCGCGGCAGGGGGCATGGGCAGATACGCAGTATTTT
. | TRBJ1-2 | . | TRBV6-6 | CASSYAGLDGYTF | TGTGCCAGCAGTTACGCAGGCCTGGATGGCTACACCTTC
. | TRBJ2-2 | . | TRBV11-2 | CASSLMLAGPTGELFF | TGTGCCAGCAGCTTGATGTTAGCAGGGCCCACCGGGGAGCTGTTTTTT
. | TRBJ1-1 | TRBD1 | TRBV12-5 | CASGLTGGGKWNTEAFF | TGTGCTAGTGGTCTTACAGGGGGCGGAAAGTGGAACACTGAAGCTTTCTTT
. | TRBJ2-7 | TRBD2 | TRBV4-2 | CASSQVGTSSYEQYF | TGTGCCAGCAGCCAAGTCGGGACTAGCAGCTACGAGCAGTACTTC
. | TRBJ2-5 | TRBD1 | TRBV7-7 | CASSIGRMTGGRETQYF | TGTGCTAGCAGCATCGGCCGTATGACAGGGGGCAGAGAGACCCAGTACTTC
. | TRBJ2-7 | . | TRBV7-9 | CASSLSISYEQYF | TGTGCCAGCAGCTTATCCATCTCCTACGAGCAGTACTTC
. | TRBJ2-3 | TRBD2 | TRBV6-1 | CASSEFGSGTDTQYF | TGTGCCAGCAGTGAATTTGGTAGCGGGACCGATACGCAGTATTTT
. | TRBJ1-4 | TRBD1 | TRBV19 | CASSMRLTGGPNEKLFF | TGTGCCAGTAGTATGAGATTGACAGGGGGTCCCAATGAAAAACTGTTTTTT
. | TRBJ2-7 | TRBD2 | TRBV11-2 | CASSLEGLAAAYEQYF | TGTGCCAGCAGCTTAGAAGGACTAGCAGCAGCCTACGAGCAGTACTTC
. | TRBJ1-2 | . | TRBV11-2 | CASSSHRSYGYTF | TGTGCCAGCAGCTCCCACAGATCCTATGGCTACACCTTC
. | TRBJ1-5 | TRBD1 | TRBV6-1 | CASSRTGRDQPQHF | TGTGCCAGCAGTCGGACAGGGAGGGATCAGCCCCAGCATTTT
. | TRBJ2-4 | TRBD1 | TRBV6-5 | CASSPPGQGNIQYF | TGTGCCAGCAGCCCCCCGGGACAGGGAAACATTCAGTACTTC
. | TRBJ1-1 | TRBD1 | TRBV29-1 | CSGNRGDTEAFF | TGCAGCGGCAACAGGGGAGACACTGAAGCTTTCTTT
. | TRBJ2-7 | . | TRBV4-2 | CASSQEWSSYEQYF | TGTGCCAGCAGCCAAGAGTGGTCCAGTTACGAGCAGTACTTC
. | TRBJ1-1 | . | TRBV28 | CAISKGLPWGAFF | TGTGCCATCTCTAAAGGACTCCCTTGGGGAGCTTTCTTT
. | TRBJ1-1 | TRBD1 | TRBV2 | CASARTGGTEAFF | TGTGCCAGCGCCAGGACAGGGGGAACTGAAGCTTTCTTT
. | TRBJ2-7 | . | TRBV7-9 | CASSSQDYEQYF | TGTGCCAGCAGCTCACAGGACTACGAGCAGTACTTC
. | TRBJ1-1 | . | TRBV27 | CASSLSQGRDTEAFF | TGTGCCAGCAGTTTATCGCAGGGGCGGGACACTGAAGCTTTCTTT
. | TRBJ2-7 | TRBD1 | TRBV7-9 | CASSSQGALPYEQYF | TGTGCCAGCAGCTCGCAGGGGGCCCTACCCTACGAGCAGTACTTC
. | TRBJ2-7 | TRBD1 | TRBV28 | CASSLGTGGSRSPTYEQYF | TGTGCCAGCAGTTTAGGAACAGGGGGCAGCAGAAGTCCCACCTACGAGCAGTACTTC
. | TRBJ2-1 | . | TRBV11-3 | CASSLAPGIMHEQFF | TGTGCCAGCAGCTTAGCGCCAGGGATTATGCATGAGCAGTTCTTC
. | TRBJ2-5 | TRBD1 | TRBV5-5 | CASSLTGGETQYF | TGTGCCAGCAGCTTGACAGGGGGAGAGACCCAGTACTTC
. | TRBJ2-6 | . | TRBV7-3 | CASSSGQPSGANVLTF | TGTGCCAGCAGCTCCGGACAGCCGTCTGGGGCCAACGTCCTGACTTTC
. | TRBJ2-5 | TRBD1 | TRBV10-2 | CASSDPLPGQGKTQYF | TGCGCCAGCAGTGACCCTTTACCGGGACAGGGAAAGACCCAGTACTTC
. | TRBJ1-5 | TRBD1 | TRBV28 | CASSTQTGADQPQHF | TGTGCCAGCAGCACTCAGACAGGGGCCGATCAGCCCCAGCATTTT
. | TRBJ1-1 | . | TRBV5-5 | CASSLTRELSTEAFF | TGTGCCAGCAGCCTGACTAGGGAATTGAGCACTGAAGCTTTCTTT